Listed below are T cell receptor beta chains from one sample, sequenced in a study of blood T cell repertoires in COVID-19. This table comes from immunoSEQ multiplex PCR, and its TCRdb copy is limited to in-frame clones, with some not included. The sample consists of some 400,000 clones, more than 70% of them appearing once. The sequencing input was peripheral blood. These receptors came from a woman between 25 and 40 years old with COVID-19, enrolled during active disease. The CDR3 runs from the conserved cysteine through the conserved F or W. D genes are given only for firm matches. A row's size may be missing; if present it is once, few, many or a size class.

clone size: .
D gene: .
J gene: TRBJ1-5
CDR3 length: 10
V gene: TRBV2
CDR3 DNA: TGTGCCAGCTCTCATCAGCCCCAGCATTTT
CDR3 protein: CASSHQPQHF

clone size: .
D gene: .
J gene: TRBJ2-1
CDR3 length: 19
V gene: TRBV5-1
CDR3 DNA: TGCGCCAGCAGCTTGGTTGGCGGGGTTGGAACCCTCTCCTACAATGAGCAGTTCTTC
CDR3 protein: CASSLVGGVGTLSYNEQFF

clone size: once
D gene: .
J gene: TRBJ1-5
CDR3 length: 15
V gene: TRBV2
CDR3 DNA: TGTGCCAGCAGTGAATCGAGGGGGTCTAATCAGCCCCAGCATTTT
CDR3 protein: CASSESRGSNQPQHF

clone size: .
D gene: .
J gene: TRBJ1-2
CDR3 length: 13
V gene: TRBV5-8
CDR3 DNA: TGTGCCAGCAGCTTGATCGTAAACTATGGCTACACCTTC
CDR3 protein: CASSLIVNYGYTF

clone size: .
D gene: .
J gene: TRBJ2-7
CDR3 length: 14
V gene: TRBV19
CDR3 DNA: TGTGCCAGTAGTATCCAGGGTGTCTCCTACGAGCAGTACTTC
CDR3 protein: CASSIQGVSYEQYF

clone size: .
D gene: TRBD2
J gene: TRBJ2-2
CDR3 length: 18
V gene: TRBV9
CDR3 DNA: TGTGCCAGCAGCCCCCAAATTTGGACCGGGGGGGGGCACGGGGAGCTGTTTTTT
CDR3 protein: CASSPQIWTGGGHGELFF

clone size: once
D gene: .
J gene: TRBJ1-2
CDR3 length: 12
V gene: TRBV18
CDR3 DNA: TGTGCCAGCTCACTCGACACCTATGGCTACACCTTC
CDR3 protein: CASSLDTYGYTF

clone size: few
D gene: .
J gene: TRBJ2-1
CDR3 length: 14
V gene: TRBV19
CDR3 DNA: TGTGCCAGTACCCAAGGCGGGGATTACAATGAGCAGTTCTTC
CDR3 protein: CASTQGGDYNEQFF

clone size: .
D gene: .
J gene: TRBJ1-1
CDR3 length: 13
V gene: TRBV24-1
CDR3 DNA: TGTGCCACCAGTGGGGCAGGGCACACTGAAGCTTTCTTT
CDR3 protein: CATSGAGHTEAFF

clone size: .
D gene: .
J gene: TRBJ1-6
CDR3 length: 16
V gene: TRBV28
CDR3 DNA: TGTGCCAGCAGTCCCGTCGTCGGGGGTGCCTCGAGGTCCCTCCACTTT
CDR3 protein: CASSPVVGGASRSLHF

clone size: .
D gene: .
J gene: TRBJ1-1
CDR3 length: 14
V gene: TRBV27
CDR3 DNA: TGTGCCAGCAGTTTAGCCGGGGGAGGGACTGAAGCTTTCTTT
CDR3 protein: CASSLAGGGTEAFF

clone size: few
D gene: .
J gene: TRBJ1-4
CDR3 length: 14
V gene: TRBV14
CDR3 DNA: TGTGCCAGCAGGTTCGACAGCGGGAATGAAAAACTGTTTTTT
CDR3 protein: CASRFDSGNEKLFF

clone size: .
D gene: TRBD2
J gene: TRBJ2-1
CDR3 length: 16
V gene: TRBV28
CDR3 DNA: TGTGCCAGCAGTGGACTAGTTTTCCCCTCCTACAATGAGCAGTTCTTC
CDR3 protein: CASSGLVFPSYNEQFF

clone size: once
D gene: .
J gene: TRBJ1-6
CDR3 length: 18
V gene: TRBV6-6
CDR3 DNA: TGTGCCAGCCGTCCGCGGGGGGCCCTGAGCTCCTATAATTCACCCCTCCACTTT
CDR3 protein: CASRPRGALSSYNSPLHF

clone size: .
D gene: .
J gene: TRBJ2-3
CDR3 length: 15
V gene: TRBV5-4
CDR3 DNA: TGTGCCAGCAGCTTTCCTGGGGCTAGCACAGATACGCAGTATTTT
CDR3 protein: CASSFPGASTDTQYF

clone size: .
D gene: .
J gene: TRBJ2-2
CDR3 length: 16
V gene: TRBV7-3
CDR3 DNA: TGTGCCAGCAGCAAAGGGGGAGGGCCTATTCCCGGGGAGCTGTTTTTT
CDR3 protein: CASSKGGGPIPGELFF

clone size: .
D gene: .
J gene: TRBJ2-3
CDR3 length: 17
V gene: TRBV19
CDR3 DNA: TGTGCCAGTAGTATAGAGAGGAATCTTATAAGGTCAGATACGCAGTATTTT
CDR3 protein: CASSIERNLIRSDTQYF

clone size: .
D gene: .
J gene: TRBJ2-5
CDR3 length: 15
V gene: TRBV6-5
CDR3 DNA: TGTGCCAGCAGTTACTCGAGTTGGGCAGGAGAGACCCAGTACTTC
CDR3 protein: CASSYSSWAGETQYF

clone size: .
D gene: .
J gene: TRBJ2-3
CDR3 length: 14
V gene: TRBV30
CDR3 DNA: TGTGCCTGGTCATTAGCGAGGGGCACAGATACGCAGTATTTT
CDR3 protein: CAWSLARGTDTQYF

clone size: .
D gene: .
J gene: TRBJ2-1
CDR3 length: 14
V gene: TRBV10-3
CDR3 DNA: TGTGCCATCAGGGCCCCGGGGTCCTACAATGAGCAGTTCTTC
CDR3 protein: CAIRAPGSYNEQFF

clone size: .
D gene: .
J gene: TRBJ1-5
CDR3 length: 14
V gene: TRBV28
CDR3 DNA: TGTGCCAGCAGTTTGTCCGGTAGCAATCAGCCCCAGCATTTT
CDR3 protein: CASSLSGSNQPQHF

clone size: .
D gene: .
J gene: TRBJ2-1
CDR3 length: 13
V gene: TRBV5-1
CDR3 DNA: TGCGCCAGCAGCAGAGAACTGTACAATGAGCAGTTCTTC
CDR3 protein: CASSRELYNEQFF

clone size: .
D gene: TRBD2
J gene: TRBJ2-2
CDR3 length: 15
V gene: TRBV7-2
CDR3 DNA: TGTGCCAGCAGCCCGGGACTAGCGGACACCGGGGAGCTGTTTTTT
CDR3 protein: CASSPGLADTGELFF

clone size: .
D gene: TRBD1
J gene: TRBJ1-3
CDR3 length: 14
V gene: TRBV18
CDR3 DNA: TGTGCCAGCTCACCCGGGACAGATGGAAACACCATATATTTT
CDR3 protein: CASSPGTDGNTIYF

clone size: .
D gene: .
J gene: TRBJ2-5
CDR3 length: 13
V gene: TRBV3-1/TRBV3-2
CDR3 DNA: TGTGCCAGCAGCCATCTAGGGGTAGAGACCCAGTACTTC
CDR3 protein: CASSHLGVETQYF

clone size: .
D gene: .
J gene: TRBJ2-5
CDR3 length: 15
V gene: TRBV6-4
CDR3 DNA: TGTGCCAGCACACTCGGAGCTCGTCTCCAAGAGACCCAGTACTTC
CDR3 protein: CASTLGARLQETQYF

clone size: .
D gene: TRBD1
J gene: TRBJ2-3
CDR3 length: 13
V gene: TRBV11-2
CDR3 DNA: TGTGCCAGCAGCCAAGGACAGGGGGATACGCAGTATTTT
CDR3 protein: CASSQGQGDTQYF

clone size: .
D gene: TRBD2
J gene: TRBJ2-1
CDR3 length: 16
V gene: TRBV6-5
CDR3 DNA: TGTGCCAGCAGTTCGCTACCGGGACTAGGACCCAATGAGCAGTTCTTC
CDR3 protein: CASSSLPGLGPNEQFF

clone size: .
D gene: .
J gene: TRBJ1-5
CDR3 length: 18
V gene: TRBV19
CDR3 DNA: TGTGCCAGTACTCCGAAGGGGGTGTTTCGGGGCCGCACACAGCCGCAGCATTTT
CDR3 protein: CASTPKGVFRGRTQPQHF

clone size: .
D gene: TRBD1
J gene: TRBJ1-4
CDR3 length: 15
V gene: TRBV4-1
CDR3 DNA: TGCGCCAGCAGCCAGCCGACAGGGCAAAGGGAAAAACTGTTTTTT
CDR3 protein: CASSQPTGQREKLFF

clone size: .
D gene: TRBD1
J gene: TRBJ2-5
CDR3 length: 14
V gene: TRBV3-1/TRBV3-2
CDR3 DNA: TGTGCCAGCAGCCAAAGGACAGGGAGCGAGACCCAGTACTTC
CDR3 protein: CASSQRTGSETQYF

clone size: .
D gene: .
J gene: TRBJ2-3
CDR3 length: 13
V gene: TRBV5-8
CDR3 DNA: TGTGCCAGCAGGATTGCTAGGGGTGATACGCAGTATTTT
CDR3 protein: CASRIARGDTQYF

clone size: .
D gene: TRBD1
J gene: TRBJ1-2
CDR3 length: 15
V gene: TRBV19
CDR3 DNA: TGTGCCAGTAGCAATCCCAACAGGGGGAAATATGGCTACACCTTC
CDR3 protein: CASSNPNRGKYGYTF

clone size: .
D gene: TRBD1
J gene: TRBJ1-6
CDR3 length: 19
V gene: TRBV19
CDR3 DNA: TGTGCCAGTAGTATAGTCCGATGGACAGGAAGCTCCTATAATTCACCCCTCCACTTT
CDR3 protein: CASSIVRWTGSSYNSPLHF

clone size: .
D gene: TRBD1
J gene: TRBJ1-3
CDR3 length: 15
V gene: TRBV3-1/TRBV3-2
CDR3 DNA: TGTGCCAGCAGTCACGACAGGGGCCCAGAAAGTACCATATATTTT
CDR3 protein: CASSHDRGPESTIYF